The clone carrying this T cell receptor beta chain was counted a single time. Its antigen is not known. Other DNA variants within this sample encode the same CDR3. The PCR ran on 60 Vbeta and 13 Jbeta primers. Produced via immunoSEQ multiplex PCR; TCRdb's table is partial and in-frame only. The sample gives more than 150,000 clones, 82% of which show up once; over 1.5% is in the top ten. This entry comes from a study of cytomegalovirus exposure and HLA in healthy donors. Study results and caveats: Cytomegalovirus-associated status was assigned to about 180 TCR beta chains. In a later analysis, at a false discovery rate of 0.05, approximately 16,000 TCR beta sequences matched HLA alleles.

The germline gives CDR1 SNHLY, CDR2 FYNNEI. V trimming: 2 bases; J trimming: 4 bases; junction bases outside the gene matches: 2. The length of the CDR3 is 14 residues. This TCR came from a middle-aged man in good health and CMV-seronegative. The sample was PBMCs. The chain joins TRBV2 to TRBJ1-2; 9 nucleotides align to TRBD1. CDR3 sequence: CASSERQGGYGYTF. CDR3 nucleotides: TGTGCCAGCAGTGAAAGACAGGGGGGCTATGGCTACACCTTC. The full variable domain, completed using reference TRBV2 and TRBJ1-2, is EPEVTQTPSHQVTQMGQEVILRCVPISNHLYFYWYRQILGQKVEFLVSFYNNEISEKSEIFDDQFSVERPDGSNFTLKIRSTKLEDSAMYFCASSERQGGYGYTFGSGTRLTVV.